This T cell receptor beta chain was recorded in a study of T cell responses to AZD1222 COVID-19 vaccine. Overall study findings and caveats: Females made up more of the donors, who were largely white British, and clonal diversity may have come out too low. The study reported that nearly half of spike-specific TCRs target unmutated variant regions. CD4 TCRs linked to vaccination spanned spike, dominating at 160-218 and 743-854.

Looked up from germline, CDR1 is SQVTM and CDR2 is ANQGSEA. V lost 5 bases and J lost 7, with 17 bases in between. The CDR3 length is 13 residues. Here immunoSEQ multiplex PCR was the method, and the copy in TCRdb shows in-frame clones only, minus some. The repertoire holds 100,000 or so clones, with 80% to 95% as singletons. This clone was seen a single time. The target antigen is unknown. The clonotype was recovered from an adult in good health. The rearrangement links TRBV29-1 to TRBJ1-2; D is ambiguous. The sequencing used peripheral blood, collected on day 0 of AZD1222 vaccination. The CDR3 DNA reads as TGCAGCGTTTCCCCAGACGCCTTTGGTGGCTACACCTTC. Translating gives CSVSPDAFGGYTF.